One sample yielded the 26 T cell receptor beta chains listed below, sequenced in a study of CD8+ T cells in alopecia areata. Reverse transcription of extracted RNA yielded cDNA, which provided the sequencing template. Sequencing was performed with immunoSEQ multiplex PCR; in TCRdb, only in-frame clones are kept and a portion is missing. The sample has over 150,000 clones, about 56% seen once. Sequencing was done on a sample of CD8+ T cells sorted from blood. The receptors originated from a human donor in good health.

The chain combines TRBV2 with TRBJ2-3; 7 bases match TRBD2. In germline, CDR1 is SNHLY, CDR2 FYNNEI. Unmatched junction bases numbered 9, after V lost 4 bases and J lost 2 bases. The length of the CDR3 is 16 residues. The CDR3 DNA is TGTGCCAGCAGTGGGTTCGGGCTAGCGGACACAGATACGCAGTATTTT. Translated, it gives CASSGFGLADTDTQYF.

This clone was detected a few times. This chain uses TRBV6-1 with TRBJ1-5, with D hard to call. Germline assignment: CDR1 MNHNS and CDR2 SASEGT. V dropped 2 bases and J dropped 8 bases, with 13 bases sitting between them. The CDR3 spans 14 residues. The CDR3 loop is CASSELLRIEPQHF. Written as DNA, the CDR3 is TGTGCCAGCAGTGAACTTCTCCGAATAGAGCCCCAGCATTTT.

In its sample, this clone was seen a few times. This chain joins TRBV5-6 and TRBJ2-7, with a tentative D call TRBD1 (6 bases). This CDR3 region has 14 residues. Germline CDR1 is SGHDT and CDR2 is YYEEEE. Trimming left V 0 bases short and J 0 bases short, with 7 bases between. The CDR3 nucleotides are TGTGCCAGCAGCTTGGGGACAGTCTCCTACGAGCAGTACTTC. Residues: CASSLGTVSYEQYF. The entire variable domain, with the rest obtained from reference TRBV5-6 and TRBJ2-7, is as follows: DAGVTQSPTHLIKTRGQQVTLRCSPKSGHDTVSWYQQALGQGPQFIFQYYEEEERQRGNFPDRFSGHQFPNYSSELNVNALLLGDSALYLCASSLGTVSYEQYFGPGTRLTVT.

The CDR3 DNA sequence: TGTGCCAGCAGTTACTCGGATCCCGGGGGGGAGCTGTTTTTT. Its protein product is CASSYSDPGGELFF. This chain links TRBV6-5 with TRBJ2-2, with no clear D. V was shortened by 0 bases and J by 8 bases, with 10 bases between the two germline ends. The CDR3 sequence is 14 residues long. Germline V CDR1 and CDR2: MNHEY, SVGAGI.

This chain connects TRBV5-6 to TRBJ2-1; possible D gene TRBD2, 5 bases. The length of the CDR3 is 13 residues. V was cut by 0 bases and J by 6 bases, with 7 bases left in between. Looked up from germline, CDR1 is SGHDT and CDR2 is YYEEEE. Written as DNA, the CDR3 is TGTGCCAGCAGCTTGGCTCGGGGCAATGAGCAGTTCTTC. It yields the protein CASSLARGNEQFF.

The sample holds one count of this clone. V usage is TRBV4-2 and J usage is TRBJ2-7, with D uncertain. This CDR3 comprises 18 residues. CDR1 and CDR2 (germline): LGHNA, YNFKEQ. V was pared by 0 bases and J by 9 bases, with 27 bases between. This CDR3 reads CASSQDRIGTLATFGQYF. DNA for the CDR3: TGTGCCAGCAGCCAAGATCGTATTGGAACACTGGCGACCTTTGGGCAGTACTTC.

The chain carries TRBV6-5 and TRBJ1-1; D gene unclear. This CDR3 spans 13 amino acids. Trimming left V 5 bases short and J 2 bases short, with 9 bases between. Germline assignment: CDR1 MNHEY and CDR2 SVGAGI. CDR3 in amino acids: CASSPDGNTEAFF. CDR3 coding DNA: TGTGCCAGCAGTCCGGACGGAAACACTGAAGCTTTCTTT.

This clone is a singleton in its sample. This chain links TRBV6-1 with TRBJ1-2; no clear D gene. This CDR3 region has 13 residues. The germline CDR1 and CDR2 sequences are MNHNS and SASEGT. Trimming shortened V by 7 bases and J by 0 bases, and 9 bases separated the two germline ends. CDR3 protein: CASTQRSNYGYTF. CDR3 in DNA: TGTGCCAGCACCCAACGTTCTAACTATGGCTACACCTTC.

The J gene is TRBJ2-7, the V gene TRBV9; 7 bases align to TRBD1. This CDR3 is 15 amino acids long. Losses at the gene ends were 3 bases for V and 5 bases for J; bases not matched to a gene: 11. Germline V gene data show CDR1 as SGDLS and CDR2 as YYNGEE. CDR3 coding DNA: TGTGCCAGCAGCGGATCCGGGACAGATGGTGACGAGCAGTACTTC. Amino acids: CASSGSGTDGDEQYF.

The CDR3 DNA follows: TGCGCCAGCAGCCATGGGACTAGCGGGGGTCAGTACAATGAGCAGTTCTTC. Translated, it gives CASSHGTSGGQYNEQFF. The chain combines TRBV4-1 with TRBJ2-1; 14 bases are shared with TRBD2. J gave up 4 bases and V 3 bases, and 5 bases lay outside the gene matches. Germline lookup yields CDR1 MGHRA and CDR2 YSYEKL. The CDR3 has 17 residues.

This clone has just a few counts. The same CDR3 arises from other DNA sequences in this sample as well. CDR3 protein: CASSPGQGSYEQYF. CDR3 nucleotides: TGTGCCAGCAGCCCCGGACAGGGCTCCTACGAGCAGTACTTC. This sequence joins TRBV6-5 and TRBJ2-7; TRBD1 matches 8 bases. In germline, CDR1 is MNHEY, CDR2 SVGAGI. V was pared by 6 bases and J by 0 bases, with 4 bases of the junction left unmatched. The CDR3 runs 14 residues.

This chain uses TRBV2 with TRBJ2-3; 9 nucleotides line up with TRBD2. The CDR3 loop spans 15 amino acids. CDR1 SNHLY and CDR2 FYNNEI come from the germline V gene. The V segment lost 6 bases and the J segment 2 bases; nucleotides outside the gene matches: 6. The CDR3 reads CASRDGGGDTDTQYF. CDR3 nucleotide sequence: TGTGCCAGCAGGGATGGCGGGGGGGACACAGATACGCAGTATTTT.

The chain links TRBV27 to TRBJ2-7, with no clear D. CDR3 length equals 13 residues. In germline, CDR1 is MNHEY, CDR2 SMNVEV (reference sequence). V was shortened by 0 bases and J by 2 bases, with 5 bases between the two germline ends. As DNA, the CDR3 is TGTGCCAGCAGTTTATCGACGGCCTACGAGCAGTACTTC. It specifies CASSLSTAYEQYF.

The chain links TRBV4-1 to TRBJ1-2; D remains unclear. The V and J ends lost 4 bases and 2 bases respectively, with 14 bases between them. Per the germline V gene, CDR1 is MGHRA and CDR2 is YSYEKL. This CDR3 region has 15 residues. This CDR3 is CASSLTVKGNYGYTF. The CDR3 DNA reads as TGCGCCAGCAGCCTAACAGTTAAAGGGAACTATGGCTACACCTTC.

J is TRBJ2-5 and V is TRBV5-6; 7 bases are a match to TRBD1. Germline loops: CDR1 SGHDT, CDR2 YYEEEE. With V trimmed by 0 bases and J by 3 bases, 2 bases remained unmatched. This CDR3 comprises 14 residues. CDR3 sequence: CASSLARGKETQYF. The CDR3 nucleotides read TGTGCCAGCAGCTTGGCCAGGGGGAAAGAGACCCAGTACTTC.

This clone has more than one count but fewer than ten. The gene calls are TRBV29-1 and TRBJ2-7, with TRBD2 matching over 8 bases. This CDR3 region has 14 residues. With V trimmed by 5 bases and J by 1 base, 7 bases remained unmatched. The germline CDR1 and CDR2 sequences are SQVTM and ANQGSEA. CDR3 residues: CSVLLAELSYEQYF. The CDR3 bases are TGCAGCGTTCTACTAGCGGAGCTGTCCTACGAGCAGTACTTC.

V and J are TRBV4-1 and TRBJ2-2, with D possibly TRBD1 on 6 matching bases. Trimming took off 2 bases at V and 4 bases at J, with 11 bases between the two ends. Germline V gene data show CDR1 as MGHRA and CDR2 as YSYEKL. The CDR3 is 15 amino acids. CDR3 sequence (DNA): TGCGCCAGCAGCCAAAGGCCCAGGGGCACCGGGGAGCTGTTTTTT. This codes for CASSQRPRGTGELFF.

This clone was picked up a small number of times. The chain recombines TRBV2 with TRBJ1-1; the D gene is possibly TRBD1 (5 bases). This CDR3 contains 16 residues. CDR1 and CDR2 from the germline V gene are SNHLY and FYNNEI. V lost 3 bases and J lost 1, with 15 bases in between. This chain's CDR3 is CASSEPHGTANTEAFF. CDR3 nucleotide sequence: TGTGCCAGCAGTGAGCCACATGGGACCGCGAACACTGAAGCTTTCTTT. Variable domain in full (rest from reference TRBV2 and TRBJ1-1): EPEVTQTPSHQVTQMGQEVILRCVPISNHLYFYWYRQILGQKVEFLVSFYNNEISEKSEIFDDQFSVERPDGSNFTLKIRSTKLEDSAMYFCASSEPHGTANTEAFFGQGTRLTVV.

The chain has TRBV7-9 and TRBJ1-1; D ambiguous. The germline gives CDR1 SEHNR, CDR2 FQNEAQ (reference sequence). The CDR3 runs to 12 residues. The ends were cut back, 2 bases at V and 8 bases at J, with 9 bases in the middle. The CDR3 DNA is TGTGCCAGCAGCTTAACGGAGACGGAAGCTTTCTTT. This sequence encodes CASSLTETEAFF.

This clone was detected only a few times. The V gene is TRBV29-1, the J gene TRBJ1-1; D remains ambiguous. V was cut by 6 bases and J by 7 bases, with 15 bases left in between. The CDR3 spans 12 residues. Per germline, CDR1 SQVTM and CDR2 ANQGSEA. The CDR3 region is CSVKFSDGEAFF. For the CDR3, the DNA is TGCAGCGTAAAATTCTCAGACGGTGAAGCTTTCTTT.

The chain joins TRBV29-1 to TRBJ2-3, with D perhaps matching TRBD2 (5 bases). The CDR3 covers 13 residues. The germline V gene encodes CDR1 SQVTM and CDR2 ANQGSEA. Trimming took off 3 bases at V and 6 bases at J, with 13 bases between the two ends. This CDR3 is CSVDEGFGDTQYF. In DNA form, the CDR3 reads TGCAGCGTTGATGAGGGCTTCGGGGATACGCAGTATTTT.

V gene TRBV29-1 combines with J gene TRBJ1-1; 11 positions agree with TRBD1. Germline CDR1 SQVTM, CDR2 ANQGSEA. This CDR3 comprises 14 residues. The V and J ends lost 5 bases and 5 bases, in that order; junction bases with no gene match: 7. The CDR3 DNA is TGCAGCGTTCCTAAGGGGACAGGGGGGACTGAAGCTTTCTTT. It codes for CSVPKGTGGTEAFF.

This clone was seen a few times. V is TRBV19 and J is TRBJ2-7; TRBD1 aligns across 7 bases. The CDR3 consists of 14 residues. J lost 4 bases, V lost 5 bases, and 8 bases had no gene match. Germline CDR1 is LNHDA and CDR2 is SQIVND (reference sequence). CDR3 bases: TGTGCCAGTAGTGCCTTGGGACAGCCATACGAGCAGTACTTC. It yields the protein CASSALGQPYEQYF.

The chain employs TRBV11-2 and TRBJ2-3; 15 bases align to TRBD2. The CDR3 is 18 amino acids. Looked up from germline, CDR1 is SGHAT and CDR2 is FQNNGV. V gave up 6 bases and J gave up 0 bases; unmatched junction bases: 7. For the CDR3, the DNA is TGTGCCAGCAGAAGGACTAGCGGGGGGGAATATAGCACAGATACGCAGTATTTT. This translates into CASRRTSGGEYSTDTQYF.

The chain is built from TRBV27 and TRBJ1-2; D gene ambiguous. The CDR3 covers 13 residues. Germline V lookup: CDR1 MNHEY, CDR2 SMNVEV (reference sequence). Trimming removed 4 bases at V and 8 bases at J, with 14 bases between. DNA of the CDR3: TGTGCCAGCAGTTGGAGGGTCGCTGGAGGCTACACCTTC. This encodes CASSWRVAGGYTF.

V and J are TRBV2 and TRBJ2-3, with D perhaps TRBD1 (6 bases). The CDR3 spans 15 residues. Deletions cut 8 bases from V and 5 bases from J, with 20 bases between. CDR1 is SNHLY and CDR2 is FYNNEI in the germline V gene. The CDR3 protein is CASLWGPRGVDTQYF. CDR3 DNA sequence: TGTGCCAGCCTCTGGGGGCCTCGTGGTGTAGATACGCAGTATTTT.